What follows describes a single T cell receptor beta chain. This specimen belongs to a study of blood T cell repertoires in COVID-19. Study-wide context: From the United States, Italy and Spain came samples of acute and convalescent COVID-19. From T cells, B-cell-depleted T cells, or PBMCs came the material, which was cDNA or gDNA.

The CDR3 is made up of 15 amino acids. CDR1 and CDR2 (germline): LGHDT, YNNKEL (reference sequence). V was clipped by 0 bases and J by 9 bases; unmatched bases: 4. Original processing notes: Amplifying reference gene primers gave estimates of nucleated cell counts. Here immunoSEQ multiplex PCR was the method, and the copy in TCRdb shows in-frame clones only, minus some. The V and J calls and clone size come from that table; D and trimming were worked out from the DNA. This table holds approximately 80,000 clones, around 88% found once. Sequenced: peripheral blood. The chain recombines TRBV3-1 (or the pseudogene TRBV3-2) with TRBJ2-1; TRBD2 matches at 11 bases. This receptor was taken from a woman older than 75 with acute or convalescent COVID-19. The CDR3 DNA reads TGTGCCAGCAGCCAAGAAACTAGCGGGAGCGGTGAGCAGTTCTTC. Its protein is CASSQETSGSGEQFF.